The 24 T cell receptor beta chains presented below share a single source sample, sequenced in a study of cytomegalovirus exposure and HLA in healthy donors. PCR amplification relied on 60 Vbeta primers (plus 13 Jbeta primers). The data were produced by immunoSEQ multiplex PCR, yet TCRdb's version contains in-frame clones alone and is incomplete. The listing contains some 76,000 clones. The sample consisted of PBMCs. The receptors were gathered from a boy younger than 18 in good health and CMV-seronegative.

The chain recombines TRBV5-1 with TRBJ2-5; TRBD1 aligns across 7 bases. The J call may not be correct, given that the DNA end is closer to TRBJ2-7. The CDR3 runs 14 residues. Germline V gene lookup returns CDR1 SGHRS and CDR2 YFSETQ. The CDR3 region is CASSLSQGVYEQYF. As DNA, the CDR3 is TGCGCCAGCAGCTTGAGCCAGGGGGTCTACGAGCAGTACTTC.

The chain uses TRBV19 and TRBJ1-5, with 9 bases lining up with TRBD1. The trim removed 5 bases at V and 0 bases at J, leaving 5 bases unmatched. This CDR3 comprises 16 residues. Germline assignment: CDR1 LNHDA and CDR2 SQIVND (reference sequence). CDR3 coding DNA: TGTGCCAGTAGTGCAACGGGACAGGGTAGCAATCAGCCCCAGCATTTT. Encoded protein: CASSATGQGSNQPQHF.

The CDR3 spells CASSLGVSGLMGNTIYF. The CDR3 DNA follows: TGTGCCAGCAGCTTAGGGGTTTCGGGTTTGATGGGAAACACCATATATTTT. The chain couples TRBV7-2 to TRBJ1-3; D gene uncertain. Deletions cut 1 base from V and 4 bases from J, with 17 bases between. The CDR3 is 17 residues long. Germline V gene sequence: CDR1 SGHTA, CDR2 FQGNSA.

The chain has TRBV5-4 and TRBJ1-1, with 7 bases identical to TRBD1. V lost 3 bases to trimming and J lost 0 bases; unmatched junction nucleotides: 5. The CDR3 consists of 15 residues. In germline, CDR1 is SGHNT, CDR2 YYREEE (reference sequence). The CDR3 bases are TGTGCCAGCAGCTGGGAGACAGGGATGAACACTGAAGCTTTCTTT. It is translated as CASSWETGMNTEAFF.

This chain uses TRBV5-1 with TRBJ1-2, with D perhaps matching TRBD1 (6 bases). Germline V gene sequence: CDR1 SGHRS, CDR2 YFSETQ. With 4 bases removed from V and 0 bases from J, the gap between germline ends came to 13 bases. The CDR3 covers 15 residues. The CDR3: CASSIGQRTNYGYTF. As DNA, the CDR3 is TGCGCCAGCAGCATCGGACAGAGAACTAACTATGGCTACACCTTC. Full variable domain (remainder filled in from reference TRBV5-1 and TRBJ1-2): KAGVTQTPRYLIKTRGQQVTLSCSPISGHRSVSWYQQTPGQGLQFLFEYFSETQRNKGNFPGRFSGRQFSNSRSEMNVSTLELGDSALYLCASSIGQRTNYGYTFGSGTRLTVV.

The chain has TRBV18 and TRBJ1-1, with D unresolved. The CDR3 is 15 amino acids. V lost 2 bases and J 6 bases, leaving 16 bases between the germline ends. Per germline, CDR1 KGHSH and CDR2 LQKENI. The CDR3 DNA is TGTGCCAGCTCACCAGGGAGGAAAGGGTCCTCTGAAGCTTTCTTT. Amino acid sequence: CASSPGRKGSSEAFF. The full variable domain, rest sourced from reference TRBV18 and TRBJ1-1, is NAGVMQNPRHLVRRRGQEARLRCSPMKGHSHVYWYRQLPEEGLKFMVYLQKENIIDESGMPKERFSAEFPKEGPSILRIQQVVRGDSAAYFCASSPGRKGSSEAFFGQGTRLTVV.

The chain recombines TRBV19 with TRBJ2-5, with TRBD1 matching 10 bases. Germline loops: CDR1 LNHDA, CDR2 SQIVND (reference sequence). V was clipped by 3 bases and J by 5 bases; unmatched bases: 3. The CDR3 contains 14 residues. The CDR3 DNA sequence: TGTGCCAGTAGTATCGGACAGGGGGTGGAGACCCAGTACTTC. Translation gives CASSIGQGVETQYF.

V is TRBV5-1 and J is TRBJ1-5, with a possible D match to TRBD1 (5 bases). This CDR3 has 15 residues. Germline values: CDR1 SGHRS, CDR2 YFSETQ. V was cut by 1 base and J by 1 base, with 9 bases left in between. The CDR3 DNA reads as TGCGCCAGCAGCTTGCAGGCAGGGAGCAATCAGCCCCAGCATTTT. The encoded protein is CASSLQAGSNQPQHF.

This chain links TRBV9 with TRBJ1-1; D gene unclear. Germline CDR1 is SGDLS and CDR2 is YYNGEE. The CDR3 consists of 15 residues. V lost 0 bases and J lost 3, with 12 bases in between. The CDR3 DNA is TGTGCCAGCAGCGTAGGTTTCGGAGAGGACACTGAAGCTTTCTTT. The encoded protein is CASSVGFGEDTEAFF.

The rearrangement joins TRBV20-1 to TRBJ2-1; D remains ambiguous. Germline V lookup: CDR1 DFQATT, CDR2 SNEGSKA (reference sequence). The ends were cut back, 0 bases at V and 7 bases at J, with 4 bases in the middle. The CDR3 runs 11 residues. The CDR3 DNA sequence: TGCAGTGCTAGAGATCCGAATGAGCAGTTCTTC. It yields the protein CSARDPNEQFF.

CDR3 sequence (DNA): TGTGCCAGCAGCCCAGAGTCAATCCGGGTCGCGGAGCTGTTTTTT. This sequence encodes CASSPESIRVAELFF. The rearrangement joins TRBV7-9 to TRBJ2-2; D not resolved. CDR3 size: 15 residues. Germline V gives CDR1 SEHNR, CDR2 FQNEAQ (reference sequence). V was pared by 5 bases and J by 10 bases, with 20 bases between.

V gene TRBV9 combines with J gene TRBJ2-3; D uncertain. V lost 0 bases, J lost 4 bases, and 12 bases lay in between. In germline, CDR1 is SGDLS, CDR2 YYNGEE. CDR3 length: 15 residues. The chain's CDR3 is CASSVVGSFSDTQYF. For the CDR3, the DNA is TGTGCCAGCAGCGTAGTCGGTAGTTTCTCAGATACGCAGTATTTT.

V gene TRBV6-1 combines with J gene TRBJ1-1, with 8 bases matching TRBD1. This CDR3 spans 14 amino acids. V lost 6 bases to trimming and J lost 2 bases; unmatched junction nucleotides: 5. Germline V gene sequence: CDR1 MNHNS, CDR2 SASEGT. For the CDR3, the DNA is TGTGCCAGCAGAGTCAGGGGGCCCAACACTGAAGCTTTCTTT. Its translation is CASRVRGPNTEAFF.

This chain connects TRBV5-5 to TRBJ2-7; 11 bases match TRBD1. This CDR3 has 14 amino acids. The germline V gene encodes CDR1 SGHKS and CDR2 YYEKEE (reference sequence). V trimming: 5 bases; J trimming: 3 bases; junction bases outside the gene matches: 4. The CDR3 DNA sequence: TGTGCCAGCAGGACCGGGACAGGGGGCTACGAGCAGTACTTC. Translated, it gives CASRTGTGGYEQYF.

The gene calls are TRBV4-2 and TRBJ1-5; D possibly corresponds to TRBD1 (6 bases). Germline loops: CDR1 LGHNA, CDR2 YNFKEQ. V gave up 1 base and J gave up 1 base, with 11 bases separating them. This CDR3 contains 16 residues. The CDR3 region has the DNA TGTGCCAGCAGCCAAGGGGGCCAGGGGAGCAATCAGCCCCAGCATTTT. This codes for CASSQGGQGSNQPQHF.

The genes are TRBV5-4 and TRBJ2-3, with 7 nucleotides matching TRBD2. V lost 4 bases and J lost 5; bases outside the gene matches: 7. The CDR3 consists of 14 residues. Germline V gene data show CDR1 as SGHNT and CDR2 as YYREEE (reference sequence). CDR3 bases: TGTGCCAGCAGCGCGAGCGGGGAGCTAGATACGCAGTATTTT. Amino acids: CASSASGELDTQYF.

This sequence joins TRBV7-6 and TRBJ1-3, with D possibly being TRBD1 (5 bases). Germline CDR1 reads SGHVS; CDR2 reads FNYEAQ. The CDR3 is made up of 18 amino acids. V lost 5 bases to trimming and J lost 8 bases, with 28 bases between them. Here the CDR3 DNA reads TGTGCCAGCAGCCCACACGCGTCGAATGGGGCAACTCTGGACACCATATATTTT. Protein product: CASSPHASNGATLDTIYF.

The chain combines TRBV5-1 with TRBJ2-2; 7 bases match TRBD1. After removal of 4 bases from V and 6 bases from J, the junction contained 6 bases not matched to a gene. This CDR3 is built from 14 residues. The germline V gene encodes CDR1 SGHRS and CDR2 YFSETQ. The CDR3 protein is CASSQETGPGELFF. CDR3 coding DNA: TGCGCCAGCAGCCAAGAGACAGGGCCCGGGGAGCTGTTTTTT.

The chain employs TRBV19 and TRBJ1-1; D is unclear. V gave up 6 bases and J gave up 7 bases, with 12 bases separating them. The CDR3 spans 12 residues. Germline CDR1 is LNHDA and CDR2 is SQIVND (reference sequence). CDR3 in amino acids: CASRIAANEAFF. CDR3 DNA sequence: TGTGCCAGTAGAATTGCGGCTAATGAAGCTTTCTTT.

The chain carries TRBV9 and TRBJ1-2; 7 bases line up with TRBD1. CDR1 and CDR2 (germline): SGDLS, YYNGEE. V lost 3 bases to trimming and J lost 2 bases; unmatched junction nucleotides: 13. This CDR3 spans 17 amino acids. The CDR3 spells CASSAGQGGPQNYGYTF. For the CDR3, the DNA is TGTGCCAGCAGCGCAGGGCAGGGGGGCCCCCAGAACTATGGCTACACCTTC.

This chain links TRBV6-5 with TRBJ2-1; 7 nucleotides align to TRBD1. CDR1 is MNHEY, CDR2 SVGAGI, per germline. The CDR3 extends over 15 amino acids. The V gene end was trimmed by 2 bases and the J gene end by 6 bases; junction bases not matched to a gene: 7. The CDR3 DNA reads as TGTGCCAGCAGTTACCGAGGGGGCCACGGCAATGAGCAGTTCTTC. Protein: CASSYRGGHGNEQFF.

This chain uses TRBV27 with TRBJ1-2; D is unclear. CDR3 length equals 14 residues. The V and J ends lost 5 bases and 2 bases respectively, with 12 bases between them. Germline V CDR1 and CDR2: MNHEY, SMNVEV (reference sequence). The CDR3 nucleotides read TGTGCCAGCAGTCCCCTAGGAGGAAACTATGGCTACACCTTC. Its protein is CASSPLGGNYGYTF.

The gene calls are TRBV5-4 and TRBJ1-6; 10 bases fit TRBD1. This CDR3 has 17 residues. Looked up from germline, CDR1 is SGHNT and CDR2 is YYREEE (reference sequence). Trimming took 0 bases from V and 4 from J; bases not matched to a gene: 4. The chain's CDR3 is CASSLVGTGAYNSPLHF. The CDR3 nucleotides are TGTGCCAGCAGCTTGGTAGGGACAGGGGCATATAATTCACCCCTCCACTTT.

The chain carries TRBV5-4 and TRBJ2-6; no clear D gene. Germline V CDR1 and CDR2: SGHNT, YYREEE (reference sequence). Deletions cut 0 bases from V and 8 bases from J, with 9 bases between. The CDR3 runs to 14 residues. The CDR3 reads CASSLGLTTNVLTF. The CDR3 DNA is TGTGCCAGCAGCTTGGGACTTACAACCAACGTCCTGACTTTC.